The clone carrying this T cell receptor beta chain was seen at least ten times. Its specificity is unknown. Germline V CDR1 and CDR2: SNHLY, FYNNEI. This CDR3 spans 14 amino acids. Trimming at V came to 2 bases and at J to 3 bases, leaving 3 bases not matched to a gene. This sample is part of a study of cytomegalovirus exposure and HLA in healthy donors. Sequencing was performed with immunoSEQ multiplex PCR; in TCRdb, only in-frame clones are kept and a portion is missing. This sample has 90,000 to 150,000 clones, with more than 70% found just once. Study conclusions and caveats: High sensitivity and specificity were reportedly achieved when the classifier diagnosed cytomegalovirus status. Researchers reported that a few CMV-associated chains were confirmed in vitro as CMV antigen-specific.

This clonotype was sampled from a man between 18 and 35 years old in good health and CMV-seronegative. V is TRBV2 and J is TRBJ2-7, with TRBD2 identical over 8 bases. Input material: PBMCs. The CDR3 coding sequence is TGTGCCAGCAGTGAATCGGGAGGGGTCTACGAGCAGTACTTC. Its translation is CASSESGGVYEQYF.